This TCR beta chain was identified during a study of CD8+CD57+ T cells in acquired aplastic anemia. Study summary: Sorted CD4+ plus CD8+ cells gave DNA averaging about 3.2 ug.

The germline CDR1 and CDR2 sequences are LNHNV and YYDKDF (reference sequence). V lost 7 bases and J lost 5, with 21 bases in between. The CDR3 consists of 15 residues. General study results and limits: The study identified about 30 CD8+ CDR3 sequences shared by patients and controls. Patients showed no significant difference from controls in CD8+ Simpson's diversity.

It was genomic DNA that served as the template for profiling TCR beta VDJ and CDR3. MiXCR, applied by TCRdb to the reads, yields one record per CDR3 protein. The table lists 200,000 to 250,000 distinct CDR3 sequences, about a third of them singletons, with around 1.1% in the top ten. A note on this clonotype: What it binds is not known.

The source is a human donor in good health, serving as a control. Sequenced input: sorted CD4+, CD8+, or CD8+CD57+ T cells (not recorded which) from PBMCs. The rearrangement links TRBV15 to TRBJ2-7; a weak D match, TRBD2 (7 bases). Here the CDR3 DNA reads TGTGCCACCAAAGAGGGGGGGGTTAATCGGAACGAGCAGTACTTC. Translated: CATKEGGVNRNEQYF. Combining the CDR3 with reference TRBV15 and TRBJ2-7 gives the whole variable domain DAMVIQNPRYQVTQFGKPVTLSCSQTLNHNVMYWYQQKSSQAPKLLFHYYDKDFNNEADTPDNFQSRRPNTSFCFLDIRSPGLGDTAMYLCATKEGGVNRNEQYFGPGTRLTVT.